Below, 27 T cell receptor beta chains from the same sample are listed, as sequenced in a study of blood T cell repertoires in COVID-19. Clones were sequenced by immunoSEQ multiplex PCR, and TCRdb holds only the in-frame ones, with some missing. The repertoire holds approximately 260,000 clones, with about nine tenths as singletons. Sequencing used peripheral blood. These receptors all come from a man between 50 and 59 years old with acute or convalescent COVID-19.

The rearrangement uses TRBV3-1 (or the pseudogene TRBV3-2) and TRBJ1-2, with a weak D call TRBD1 (5 bases). V was shortened by 3 bases and J by 4 bases, with 15 bases between the two germline ends. Germline V gene lookup returns CDR1 LGHDT and CDR2 YNNKEL (reference sequence). This CDR3 has 15 amino acids. In nucleotides, the CDR3 is TGTGCCAGCAGCCATTTAGGAGGGGACCCCTATGGCTACACCTTC. It specifies CASSHLGGDPYGYTF.

The chain has TRBV11-2 and TRBJ2-7, with D possibly being TRBD1 (6 bases). This CDR3 has 14 residues. Deletions cut 5 bases from V and 1 base from J, with 12 bases between. CDR1 and CDR2 from the germline V gene are SGHAT and FQNNGV. The CDR3 coding sequence is TGTGCCAGCAGCCTCCGACAGGCGTCCTACGAGCAGTACTTC. Translating gives CASSLRQASYEQYF.

The CDR3 bases are TGTGCCAGCAGCTTAGGTGCTCAGGGAAGAAACACCATATATTTT. It codes for CASSLGAQGRNTIYF. V gene TRBV7-8 combines with J gene TRBJ1-3; D might be TRBD1 (5 bases). The CDR3 contains 15 residues. The germline CDR1 and CDR2 sequences are SGHVS and FQNEAQ. V lost 1 base and J 5 bases, leaving 12 bases between the germline ends.

This chain uses TRBV18 with TRBJ2-2, with 7 bases that match TRBD2. With V trimmed by 3 bases and J by 5 bases, 9 bases remained unmatched. In germline, CDR1 is KGHSH, CDR2 LQKENI. The CDR3 is 16 residues long. CDR3 nucleotide sequence: TGTGCCAGCTCACCGAGGTCCGGGGGGACTACCGGGGAGCTGTTTTTT. It specifies CASSPRSGGTTGELFF.

Here the CDR3 DNA reads TGCGCCAGCAGCTTATACAGGGGAACTGAAGCTTTCTTT. This gives the protein CASSLYRGTEAFF. The rearrangement links TRBV5-1 to TRBJ1-1; the match to TRBD1 covers 7 bases. The germline V gene has CDR1 SGHRS and CDR2 YFSETQ. The CDR3 is 13 residues long. The ends lost 2 bases at V and 5 bases at J; junction bases unmatched: 3.

This rearrangement joins TRBV6-5 to TRBJ2-1; a weak D match, TRBD1 (6 bases). Germline loops: CDR1 MNHEY, CDR2 SVGAGI. This CDR3 comprises 16 residues. Trimming removed 2 bases from V and 4 bases from J, with 15 bases in between. This CDR3 reads CASSYMIGGFYNEQFF. The CDR3 DNA follows: TGTGCCAGCAGTTACATGATAGGGGGTTTTTACAATGAGCAGTTCTTC.

This rearrangement joins TRBV7-9 to TRBJ1-2; tentative D call: TRBD1 (5 bases). From germline, CDR1 is SEHNR and CDR2 FQNEAQ (reference sequence). The length of the CDR3 is 15 residues. V was cut by 1 base and J by 4 bases, with 13 bases left in between. CDR3 coding DNA: TGTGCCAGCAGCTTAGAGGGGTTTATACCCTATGGCTACACCTTC. Translating it yields CASSLEGFIPYGYTF.

The chain joins TRBV7-9 to TRBJ1-2, with a possible D match to TRBD1 (6 bases). V was shortened by 1 base and J by 8 bases, with 20 bases between the two germline ends. The CDR3 runs to 16 residues. Germline loops: CDR1 SEHNR, CDR2 FQNEAQ (reference sequence). CDR3 nucleotides: TGTGCCAGCAGCTTAGTAGGGGGACATACCCCGCGGGGCTACACCTTC. It specifies CASSLVGGHTPRGYTF.

The chain combines TRBV2 with TRBJ2-7; weak D call: TRBD2 (5 bases). CDR1 SNHLY and CDR2 FYNNEI come from the germline V gene. The length of the CDR3 is 13 residues. Trimming took off 3 bases at V and 2 bases at J, with 8 bases between the two ends. The CDR3 nucleotides read TGTGCCAGCAGTGAGGAGGCGGCCTACGAGCAGTACTTC. Protein: CASSEEAAYEQYF.

The rearrangement joins TRBV7-9 to TRBJ2-2, with 8 bases that match TRBD1. J gave up 5 bases and V 4 bases, and 3 bases lay outside the gene matches. The CDR3 totals 14 residues. The germline CDR1 and CDR2 sequences are SEHNR and FQNEAQ (reference sequence). The DNA for the CDR3 is TGTGCCAGCAGCTACGACAGGGGTACCGGGGAGCTGTTTTTT. It yields the protein CASSYDRGTGELFF.

In this sample, this clone turned up once. The chain uses TRBV7-9 and TRBJ1-6, with D possibly matching TRBD1 (5 bases). The CDR3 loop spans 12 amino acids. V was pared by 5 bases and J by 11 bases, with 10 bases between. CDR1 is SEHNR and CDR2 is FQNEAQ in the germline V gene (reference sequence). CDR3 amino acids: CASSLGEPPLHF. In DNA, the CDR3 is TGTGCCAGCAGCCTAGGGGAGCCACCCCTCCACTTT. Full variable domain (remainder filled in from reference TRBV7-9 and TRBJ1-6): DTGVSQNPRHKITKRGQNVTFRCDPISEHNRLYWYRQTLGQGPEFLTYFQNEAQLEKSRLLSDRFSAERPKGSFSTLEIQRTEQGDSAMYLCASSLGEPPLHFGNGTRLTVT.

The chain recombines TRBV5-6 with TRBJ1-2, with D perhaps TRBD1 (5 bases). The CDR3 runs to 13 residues. Germline V gives CDR1 SGHDT, CDR2 YYEEEE. Between the trimmed V and J ends, which lost 1 base and 5 bases, there was a span of 9 bases. CDR3 bases: TGTGCCAGCAGCTTGAGGGGTAATTATGGCTACACCTTC. The encoded protein is CASSLRGNYGYTF.

V is TRBV10-1 and J is TRBJ1-6; D gene unclear. Germline V gene sequence: CDR1 WNHNN, CDR2 SYGVQD (reference sequence). The CDR3 spans 17 residues. V was shortened by 8 bases and J by 6 bases, with 23 bases between the two germline ends. CDR3 region: CASQFQIFRECNSPLHF. The CDR3, as DNA: TGCGCCAGCCAATTCCAAATCTTCCGGGAATGTAATTCACCCCTCCACTTT.

The chain recombines TRBV2 with TRBJ2-2, with D tentatively TRBD1 (6 bases). Germline V gives CDR1 SNHLY, CDR2 FYNNEI. The CDR3 extends over 13 amino acids. Deletions cut 5 bases from V and 6 bases from J, with 10 bases between. CDR3 in DNA: TGTGCCAGCAGTCCAGAGGGGGCCGGGGAGCTGTTTTTT. Its protein product is CASSPEGAGELFF.

The chain employs TRBV2 and TRBJ1-5; 7 nucleotides agree with TRBD1. Germline CDR1 is SNHLY and CDR2 is FYNNEI. Unmatched junction bases numbered 10, after V lost 1 base and J lost 7 bases. This CDR3 is built from 16 residues. The CDR3 nucleotides are TGTGCCAGCAGTGAAGGGTTAGGGGGCGCCGACCAGCCCCAGCATTTT. Residues: CASSEGLGGADQPQHF.

This clone was recorded once. The chain employs TRBV7-9 and TRBJ2-5; D possibly corresponds to TRBD2 (5 bases). Trimming took off 5 bases at V and 5 bases at J, with 18 bases between the two ends. The CDR3 is 15 amino acids. The germline V gene encodes CDR1 SEHNR and CDR2 FQNEAQ (reference sequence). The CDR3 DNA reads as TGTGCCAGCAGCCTCAGAGGGAACTCGGGGGAGACCCAGTACTTC. Its translation: CASSLRGNSGETQYF.

The chain carries TRBV7-9 and TRBJ2-7; no firm D call. Trimming shortened V by 3 bases and J by 2 bases, and 17 bases separated the two germline ends. The CDR3 has 16 residues. The germline V gene encodes CDR1 SEHNR and CDR2 FQNEAQ (reference sequence). As DNA, the CDR3 is TGTGCCAGCAGCTTTTATGAAGGAGATGTTCCCTACGAGCAGTACTTC. Its translation: CASSFYEGDVPYEQYF.

This clone was observed once. The chain links TRBV7-2 to TRBJ2-2; TRBD2 might be the D (7 bases). Germline V gene lookup returns CDR1 SGHTA and CDR2 FQGNSA. The germline V and J ends were trimmed by 8 bases and 2 bases, with 15 bases remaining between them. The CDR3 covers 15 residues. CDR3: CASPSSGGNTGELFF. CDR3 bases: TGTGCCAGCCCTTCGTCGGGGGGCAACACCGGGGAGCTGTTTTTT.

This chain connects TRBV2 to TRBJ1-1; the D is unclear. Germline V CDR1 and CDR2: SNHLY, FYNNEI. The CDR3 spans 14 residues. Between the trimmed V and J ends, which lost 7 bases and 0 bases, there was a span of 12 bases. CDR3: CASKVTGVNTEAFF. The CDR3, as DNA: TGTGCCAGCAAGGTTACGGGAGTGAACACTGAAGCTTTCTTT.

The genes are TRBV29-1 and TRBJ1-2; D call uncertain. Per the germline V gene, CDR1 is SQVTM and CDR2 is ANQGSEA. The CDR3 extends over 14 amino acids. The V end was cut by 6 bases, the J end by 4 bases, with 18 bases between. CDR3 in amino acids: CSVTFGIGGYGYTF. CDR3 coding DNA: TGCAGCGTGACCTTCGGGATCGGCGGCTATGGCTACACCTTC.

This rearrangement joins TRBV10-3 to TRBJ1-4; the match to TRBD1 covers 9 bases. Germline V gene lookup returns CDR1 ENHRY and CDR2 SYGVKD. CDR3 length: 13 amino acids. J lost 8 bases, V lost 10 bases, and 8 bases had no gene match. DNA of the CDR3: TGTGCCACCGCCGGGACAGGGCGGGAAAAACTGTTTTTT. Protein: CATAGTGREKLFF.

The rearrangement joins TRBV30 to TRBJ2-1; unclear D gene. The CDR3 is made up of 14 amino acids. CDR1 and CDR2 (germline): GTSNPN, SVGIG (reference sequence). V shed 2 bases and J shed 0 bases, with 8 bases lying between them. Here the CDR3 reads CAWSSESSYNEQFF. CDR3 DNA: TGTGCCTGGAGTAGCGAGAGCTCCTACAATGAGCAGTTCTTC.

J is TRBJ1-1 and V is TRBV3-1 (or the pseudogene TRBV3-2), with 8 nucleotides matching TRBD1. The V and J ends lost 1 base and 5 bases, in that order; junction bases with no gene match: 6. This CDR3 spans 15 amino acids. Germline V gene lookup returns CDR1 LGHDT and CDR2 YNNKEL (reference sequence). CDR3 loop: CASSQAGTGGTEAFF. The CDR3 DNA follows: TGTGCCAGCAGCCAAGCCGGGACAGGCGGAACTGAAGCTTTCTTT.

The genes are TRBV5-1 and TRBJ1-1; D is undetermined. CDR1 SGHRS and CDR2 YFSETQ come from the germline V gene. The CDR3 totals 14 residues. The ends were cut back, 5 bases at V and 8 bases at J, with 19 bases in the middle. CDR3: CASRVGDRRPEAFF. The CDR3 DNA is TGCGCCAGCAGAGTGGGCGATCGTCGCCCGGAAGCTTTCTTT.

The chain links TRBV2 to TRBJ2-7; D perhaps matches TRBD1 (5 bases). The CDR3 covers 15 residues. Germline CDR1 SNHLY, CDR2 FYNNEI. V lost 3 bases to trimming and J lost 7 bases, with 19 bases between them. CDR3 in amino acids: CASSDSRSTEPEQYF. The CDR3 DNA reads as TGTGCCAGCAGTGACTCTCGATCGACAGAGCCAGAGCAGTACTTC.

The V and J genes are TRBV30 and TRBJ1-2; 11 bases match TRBD1. CDR1 and CDR2 (germline): GTSNPN, SVGIG (reference sequence). There are 13 residues in the CDR3. V gave up 2 bases and J gave up 7 bases; unmatched junction bases: 3. For the CDR3, the DNA is TGTGCCTGGAGTCCGGGGACAGGGGGTGGCTACACCTTC. Its protein is CAWSPGTGGGYTF.

CDR3 sequence (DNA): TGCAGTGCTAGAGATTACGGGACCCAGTACTTC. Its translation: CSARDYGTQYF. The chain is built from TRBV20-1 and TRBJ2-5; D remains ambiguous. This CDR3 is 11 amino acids long. Germline loops: CDR1 DFQATT, CDR2 SNEGSKA (reference sequence). Trimming took 0 bases from V and 7 from J, leaving 6 bases between them.